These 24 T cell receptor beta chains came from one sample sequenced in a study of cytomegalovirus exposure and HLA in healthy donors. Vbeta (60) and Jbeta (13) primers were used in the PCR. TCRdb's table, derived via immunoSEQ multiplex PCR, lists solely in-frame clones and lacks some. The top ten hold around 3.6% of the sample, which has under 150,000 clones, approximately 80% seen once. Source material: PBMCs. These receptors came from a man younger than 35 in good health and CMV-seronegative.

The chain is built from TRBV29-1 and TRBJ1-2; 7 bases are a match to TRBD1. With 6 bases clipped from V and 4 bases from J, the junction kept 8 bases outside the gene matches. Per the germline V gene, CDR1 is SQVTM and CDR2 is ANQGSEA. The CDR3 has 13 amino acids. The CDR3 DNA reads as TGCAGCGTCGACAGGGATCTGAGCTATGGCTACACCTTC. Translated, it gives CSVDRDLSYGYTF.

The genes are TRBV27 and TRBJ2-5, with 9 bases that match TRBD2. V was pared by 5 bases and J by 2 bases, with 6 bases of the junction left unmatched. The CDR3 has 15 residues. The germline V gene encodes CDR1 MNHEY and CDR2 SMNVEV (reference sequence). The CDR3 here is CASSILAGLQETQYF. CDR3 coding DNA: TGTGCCAGCAGTATCCTAGCGGGGCTTCAAGAGACCCAGTACTTC.

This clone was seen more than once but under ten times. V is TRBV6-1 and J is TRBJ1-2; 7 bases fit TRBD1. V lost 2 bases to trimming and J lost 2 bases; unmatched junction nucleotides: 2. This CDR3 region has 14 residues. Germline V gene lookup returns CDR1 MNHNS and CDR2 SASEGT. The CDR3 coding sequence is TGTGCCAGCAGTGAATACAGGGGCAACTATGGCTACACCTTC. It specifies CASSEYRGNYGYTF.

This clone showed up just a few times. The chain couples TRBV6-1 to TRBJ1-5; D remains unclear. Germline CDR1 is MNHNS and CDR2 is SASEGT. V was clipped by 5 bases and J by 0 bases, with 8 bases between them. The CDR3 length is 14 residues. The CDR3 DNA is TGTGCCAGCAGTCAGATTAATAGCAATCAGCCCCAGCATTTT. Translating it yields CASSQINSNQPQHF.

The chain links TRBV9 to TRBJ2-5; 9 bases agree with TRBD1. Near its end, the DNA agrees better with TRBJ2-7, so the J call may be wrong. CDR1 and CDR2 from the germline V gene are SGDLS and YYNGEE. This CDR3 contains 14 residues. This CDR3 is CASSEGTGRYEQYF. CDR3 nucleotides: TGTGCCAGCAGCGAAGGGACAGGGAGGTACGAGCAGTACTTC.

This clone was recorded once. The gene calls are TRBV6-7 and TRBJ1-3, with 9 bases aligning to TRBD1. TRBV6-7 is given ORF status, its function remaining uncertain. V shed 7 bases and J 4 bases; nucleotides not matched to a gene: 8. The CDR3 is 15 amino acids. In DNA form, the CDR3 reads TGTGCCAGCACTAAACAGGGGGCGAGCGGAAACACCATATATTTT. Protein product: CASTKQGASGNTIYF.

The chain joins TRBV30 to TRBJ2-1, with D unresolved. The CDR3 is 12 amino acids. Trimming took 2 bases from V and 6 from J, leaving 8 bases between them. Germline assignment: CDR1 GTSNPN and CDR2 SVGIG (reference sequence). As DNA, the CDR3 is TGTGCCTGGAGTTTACTTTTCAATGAGCAGTTCTTC. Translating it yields CAWSLLFNEQFF.

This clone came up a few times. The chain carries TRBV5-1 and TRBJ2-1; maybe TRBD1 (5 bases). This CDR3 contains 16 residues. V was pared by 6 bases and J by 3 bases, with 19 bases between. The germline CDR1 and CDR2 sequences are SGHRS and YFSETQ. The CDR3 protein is CASTGSTGFLYNEQFF. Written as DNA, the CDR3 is TGCGCCAGCACCGGATCAACAGGTTTCCTCTACAATGAGCAGTTCTTC.

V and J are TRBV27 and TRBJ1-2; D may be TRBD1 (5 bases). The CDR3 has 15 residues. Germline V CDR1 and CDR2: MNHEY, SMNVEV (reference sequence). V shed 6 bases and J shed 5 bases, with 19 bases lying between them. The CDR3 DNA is TGTGCCAGCAGCCCCCGGGACCGGAGGGCGTATGGCTACACCTTC. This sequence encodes CASSPRDRRAYGYTF.

For the CDR3, the DNA is TGTGCCAGCAGCTTAATTCGAAACAGGGGAGCTTTCTTT. As protein: CASSLIRNRGAFF. This chain uses TRBV7-9 with TRBJ1-1; 7 positions match TRBD1. Per germline, CDR1 SEHNR and CDR2 FQNEAQ (reference sequence). V dropped 2 bases and J dropped 10; count of bases not matched to a gene: 7. The CDR3 runs to 13 residues.

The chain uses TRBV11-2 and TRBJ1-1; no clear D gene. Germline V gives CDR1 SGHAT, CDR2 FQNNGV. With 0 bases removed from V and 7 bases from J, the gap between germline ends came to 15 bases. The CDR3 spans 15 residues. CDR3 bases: TGTGCCAGCAGCTTAGAACCAGCCTTGACAAATGAAGCTTTCTTT. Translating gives CASSLEPALTNEAFF.

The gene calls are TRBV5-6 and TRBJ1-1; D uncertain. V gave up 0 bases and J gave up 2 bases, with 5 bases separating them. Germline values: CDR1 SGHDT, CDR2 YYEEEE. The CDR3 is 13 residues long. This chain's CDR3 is CASSLDSNTEAFF. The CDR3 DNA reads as TGTGCCAGCAGCTTGGACAGTAACACTGAAGCTTTCTTT. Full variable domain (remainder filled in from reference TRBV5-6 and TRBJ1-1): DAGVTQSPTHLIKTRGQQVTLRCSPKSGHDTVSWYQQALGQGPQFIFQYYEEEERQRGNFPDRFSGHQFPNYSSELNVNALLLGDSALYLCASSLDSNTEAFFGQGTRLTVV.

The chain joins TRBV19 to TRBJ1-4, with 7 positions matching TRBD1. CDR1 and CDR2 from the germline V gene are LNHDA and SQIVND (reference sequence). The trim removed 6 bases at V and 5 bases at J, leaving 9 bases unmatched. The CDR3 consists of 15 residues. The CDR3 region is CASRITGVANEKLFF. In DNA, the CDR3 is TGTGCCAGTAGGATAACAGGGGTGGCGAATGAAAAACTGTTTTTT.

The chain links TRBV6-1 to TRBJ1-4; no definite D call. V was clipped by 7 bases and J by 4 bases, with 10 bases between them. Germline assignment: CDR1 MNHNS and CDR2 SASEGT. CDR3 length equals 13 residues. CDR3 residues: CASIQRSNEKLFF. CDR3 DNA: TGTGCCAGCATACAACGCAGTAATGAAAAACTGTTTTTT.

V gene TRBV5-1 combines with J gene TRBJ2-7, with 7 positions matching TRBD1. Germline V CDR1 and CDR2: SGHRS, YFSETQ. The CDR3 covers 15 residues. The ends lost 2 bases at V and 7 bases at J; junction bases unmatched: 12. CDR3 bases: TGCGCCAGCAGCTTAGAACAGGGGCCTTGGGGAGAGCAGTACTTC. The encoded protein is CASSLEQGPWGEQYF.

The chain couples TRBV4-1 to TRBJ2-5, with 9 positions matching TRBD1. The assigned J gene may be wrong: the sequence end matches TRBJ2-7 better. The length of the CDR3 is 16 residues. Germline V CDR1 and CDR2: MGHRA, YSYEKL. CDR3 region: CASSPQPGQGTYEQYF. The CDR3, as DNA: TGCGCCAGCAGCCCTCAACCGGGACAGGGTACCTACGAGCAGTACTTC.

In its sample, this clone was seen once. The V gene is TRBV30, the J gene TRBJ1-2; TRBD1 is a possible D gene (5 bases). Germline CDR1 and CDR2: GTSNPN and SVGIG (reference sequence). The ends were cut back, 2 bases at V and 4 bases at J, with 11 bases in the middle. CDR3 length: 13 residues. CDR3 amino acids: CAWSPREGYGYTF. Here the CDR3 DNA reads TGTGCCTGGAGTCCCAGGGAAGGCTATGGCTACACCTTC.

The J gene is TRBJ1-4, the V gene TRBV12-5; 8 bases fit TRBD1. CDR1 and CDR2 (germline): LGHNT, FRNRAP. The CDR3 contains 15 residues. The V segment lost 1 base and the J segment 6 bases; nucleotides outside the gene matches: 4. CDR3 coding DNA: TGTGCTAGTGGTTTGGCTCGGACAGGGTATGAAAAACTGTTTTTT. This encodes CASGLARTGYEKLFF.

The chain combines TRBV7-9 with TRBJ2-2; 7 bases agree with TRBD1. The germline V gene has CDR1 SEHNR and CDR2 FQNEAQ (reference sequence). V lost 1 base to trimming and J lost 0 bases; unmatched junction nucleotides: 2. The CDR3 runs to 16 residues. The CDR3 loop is CASSLGQGANTGELFF. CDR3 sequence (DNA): TGTGCCAGCAGCTTAGGACAGGGTGCGAACACCGGGGAGCTGTTTTTT.

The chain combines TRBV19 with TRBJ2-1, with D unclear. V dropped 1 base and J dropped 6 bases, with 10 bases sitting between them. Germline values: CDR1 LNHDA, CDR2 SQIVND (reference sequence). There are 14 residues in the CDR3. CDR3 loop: CASSIGWSGNEQFF. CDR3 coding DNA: TGTGCCAGTAGTATAGGGTGGTCAGGCAATGAGCAGTTCTTC.

This chain's CDR3 is CASSYSIVEGEQFF. The CDR3 DNA sequence: TGTGCCAGCAGTTACTCTATCGTGGAGGGTGAGCAGTTCTTC. The gene calls are TRBV6-5 and TRBJ2-1; D might be TRBD2 (6 bases). Germline V gives CDR1 MNHEY, CDR2 SVGAGI. V shed 0 bases and J shed 9 bases, with 12 bases lying between them. CDR3 length: 14 amino acids.

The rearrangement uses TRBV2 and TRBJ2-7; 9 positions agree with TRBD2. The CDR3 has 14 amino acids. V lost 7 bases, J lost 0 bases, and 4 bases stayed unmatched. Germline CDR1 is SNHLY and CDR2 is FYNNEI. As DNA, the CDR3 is TGTGCCAGCAAAAATAGCGGGAGCTCCTACGAGCAGTACTTC. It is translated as CASKNSGSSYEQYF.

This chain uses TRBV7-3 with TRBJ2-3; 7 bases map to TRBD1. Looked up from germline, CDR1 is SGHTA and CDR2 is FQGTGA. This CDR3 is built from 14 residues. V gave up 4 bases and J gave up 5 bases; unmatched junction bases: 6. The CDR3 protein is CASSSHPGGDTQYF. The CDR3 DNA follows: TGTGCCAGCAGCTCCCACCCAGGGGGAGATACGCAGTATTTT.

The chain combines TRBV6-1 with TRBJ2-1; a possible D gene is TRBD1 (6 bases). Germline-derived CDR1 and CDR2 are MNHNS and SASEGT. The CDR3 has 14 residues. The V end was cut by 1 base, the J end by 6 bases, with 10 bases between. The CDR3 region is CASSEGAGVNEQFF. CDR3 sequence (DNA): TGTGCCAGCAGTGAAGGGGCAGGGGTCAATGAGCAGTTCTTC.